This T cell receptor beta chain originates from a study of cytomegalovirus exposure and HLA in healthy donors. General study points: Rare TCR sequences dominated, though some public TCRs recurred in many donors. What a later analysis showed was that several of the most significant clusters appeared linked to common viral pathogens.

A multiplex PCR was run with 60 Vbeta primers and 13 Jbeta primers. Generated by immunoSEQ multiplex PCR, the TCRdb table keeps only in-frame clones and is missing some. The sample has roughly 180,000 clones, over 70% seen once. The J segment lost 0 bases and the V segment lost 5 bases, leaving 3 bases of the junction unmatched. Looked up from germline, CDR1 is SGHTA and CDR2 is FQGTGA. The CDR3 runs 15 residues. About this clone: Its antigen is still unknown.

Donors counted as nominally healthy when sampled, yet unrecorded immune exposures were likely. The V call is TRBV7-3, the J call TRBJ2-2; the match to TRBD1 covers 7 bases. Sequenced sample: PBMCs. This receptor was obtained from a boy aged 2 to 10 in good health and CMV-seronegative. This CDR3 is CASSPRGTNTGELFF. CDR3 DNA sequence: TGTGCCAGCAGCCCCAGGGGGACGAACACCGGGGAGCTGTTTTTT.